This T cell receptor beta chain was observed in a study of CD8+ T cells in alopecia areata. Broader study findings: The link between baseline CD8+ expansion and response remains uncertain with one nonresponder.

Worth noting for this clone: No antigen is known for it.

The sequencing template was cDNA reverse transcribed from extracted RNA. Assay: immunoSEQ multiplex PCR; the TCRdb copy retains only in-frame clones and omits some. The data show under 150,000 clones, around 53% seen once. Treatment denoted: oral pan-JAK inhibitor, 5-10 mg twice daily. Both peripheral blood and punch biopsies of lesional scalp skin were obtained from patients who had alopecia areata. The CDR3 has 15 residues. Germline CDR1 reads SQVTM; CDR2 reads ANQGSEA. The V gene end was trimmed by 3 bases and the J gene end by 0 bases; junction bases not matched to a gene: 4. This clonotype was sampled from a human donor with alopecia areata. Sequencing was performed on CD4+ T cells sorted from blood, taken at week 4, from a patient treated with tofacitinib. The chain couples TRBV29-1 to TRBJ2-5, with TRBD2 matching 10 bases. The CDR3 loop is CSVEASGGYQETQYF. In DNA, the CDR3 is TGCAGCGTTGAGGCTAGCGGGGGATACCAAGAGACCCAGTACTTC.